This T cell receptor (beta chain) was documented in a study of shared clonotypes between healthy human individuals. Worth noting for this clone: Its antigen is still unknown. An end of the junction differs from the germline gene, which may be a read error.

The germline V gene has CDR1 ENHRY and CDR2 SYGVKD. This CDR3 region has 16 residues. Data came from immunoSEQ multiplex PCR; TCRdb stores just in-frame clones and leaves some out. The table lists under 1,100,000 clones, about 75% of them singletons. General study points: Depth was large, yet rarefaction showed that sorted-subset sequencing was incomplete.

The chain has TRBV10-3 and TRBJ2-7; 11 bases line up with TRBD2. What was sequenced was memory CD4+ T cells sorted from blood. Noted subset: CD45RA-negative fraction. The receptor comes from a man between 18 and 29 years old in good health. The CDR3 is CAISESTSGISNEQYF. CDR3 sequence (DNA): TGTGCCATCAGTGAGTCGACTAGCGGGATCTCCAACGAGCAGTACTTC.